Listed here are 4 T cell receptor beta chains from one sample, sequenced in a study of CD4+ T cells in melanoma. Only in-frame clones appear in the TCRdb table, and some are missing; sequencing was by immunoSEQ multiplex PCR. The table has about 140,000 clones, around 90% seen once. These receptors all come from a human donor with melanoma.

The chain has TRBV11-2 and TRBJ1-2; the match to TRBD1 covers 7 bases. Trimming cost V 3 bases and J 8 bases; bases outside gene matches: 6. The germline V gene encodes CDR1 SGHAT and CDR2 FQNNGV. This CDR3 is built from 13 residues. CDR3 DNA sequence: TGTGCCAGCAGCTTTAACCAGGGGGGAGGCTACACCTTC. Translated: CASSFNQGGGYTF.

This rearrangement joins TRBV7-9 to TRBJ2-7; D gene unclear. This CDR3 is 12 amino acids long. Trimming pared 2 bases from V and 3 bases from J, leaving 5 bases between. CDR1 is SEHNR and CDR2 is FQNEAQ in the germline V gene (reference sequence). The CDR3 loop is CASSLSSYEQYF. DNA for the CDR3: TGTGCCAGCAGCTTATCGAGCTACGAGCAGTACTTC.

CDR3 sequence (DNA): TGTGCCAGCGCACTAGCGGGGGCCCTCTCTGGGGCCAACGTCCTGACTTTC. Its translation: CASALAGALSGANVLTF. The chain combines TRBV7-6 with TRBJ2-6; 11 bases map to TRBD2. The J segment lost 0 bases and the V segment lost 8 bases, leaving 6 bases of the junction unmatched. The CDR3 is made up of 17 amino acids. Germline assignment: CDR1 SGHVS and CDR2 FNYEAQ. The whole variable domain, filled in from reference TRBV7-6 and TRBJ2-6, reads GAGVSQSPRYKVTKRGQDVALRCDPISGHVSLYWYRQALGQGPEFLTYFNYEAQQDKSGLPNDRFSAERPEGSISTLTIQRTEQRDSAMYRCASALAGALSGANVLTFGAGSRLTVL.

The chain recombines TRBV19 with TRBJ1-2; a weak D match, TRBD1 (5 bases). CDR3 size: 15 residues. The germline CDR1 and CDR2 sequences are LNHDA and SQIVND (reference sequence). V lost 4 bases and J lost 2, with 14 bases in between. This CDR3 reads CASSRRGAGNYGYTF. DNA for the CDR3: TGTGCCAGTAGTAGACGCGGGGCAGGGAACTATGGCTACACCTTC. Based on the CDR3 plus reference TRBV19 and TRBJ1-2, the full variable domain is DGGITQSPKYLFRKEGQNVTLSCEQNLNHDAMYWYRQDPGQGLRLIYYSQIVNDFQKGDIAEGYSVSREKKESFPLTVTSAQKNPTAFYLCASSRRGAGNYGYTFGSGTRLTVV.